This TCR beta chain was retrieved from a study of CD8 T cells in Susac syndrome. Germline lookup yields CDR1 MNHNS and CDR2 SASEGT. Trimming left V 4 bases short and J 6 bases short, with 25 bases between. This CDR3 has 18 amino acids. It was with random hexamers that roughly 0.45 to 1 ug RNA was reverse transcribed. TCR beta CDR3 was amplified by immunoSEQ multiplex PCR. This amplification extended across 54 Vbeta and 13 Jbeta segments. A single record per CDR3 protein comes from TCRdb applying MiXCR to the immunoSEQ multiplex PCR reads. The profile shows around 150,000 distinct CDR3 sequences, about 93% of them singletons. Broader study findings: The study recognized that its TCR sequencing and HLA analysis covered a relatively small number of individuals.

For this clonotype: Antigen: not known.

This TCR came from a human donor in good health. J is TRBJ1-3 and V is TRBV6-1; D is unclear. The sample consisted of CD4+ T cells from PBMCs. CDR3 in DNA: TGTGCCAGCAGTGGACCGAACACGAAGTGGTTGAGTGCAAACACCATATATTTT. This gives the protein CASSGPNTKWLSANTIYF.